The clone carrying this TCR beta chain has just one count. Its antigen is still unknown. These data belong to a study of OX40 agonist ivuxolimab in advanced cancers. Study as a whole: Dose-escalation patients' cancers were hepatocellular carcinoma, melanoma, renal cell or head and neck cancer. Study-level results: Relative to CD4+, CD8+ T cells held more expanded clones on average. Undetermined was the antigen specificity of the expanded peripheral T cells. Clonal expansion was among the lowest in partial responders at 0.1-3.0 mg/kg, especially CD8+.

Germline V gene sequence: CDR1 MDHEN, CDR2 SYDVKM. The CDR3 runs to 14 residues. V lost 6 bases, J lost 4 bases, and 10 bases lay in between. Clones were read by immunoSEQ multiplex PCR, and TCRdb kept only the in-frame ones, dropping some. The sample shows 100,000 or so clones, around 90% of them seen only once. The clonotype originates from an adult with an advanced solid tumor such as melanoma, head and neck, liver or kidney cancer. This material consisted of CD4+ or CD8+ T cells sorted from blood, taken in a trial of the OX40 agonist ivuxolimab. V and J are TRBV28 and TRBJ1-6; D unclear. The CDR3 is CASRPEKYNSPLHF. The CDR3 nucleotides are TGTGCCAGCAGACCTGAAAAGTATAATTCACCCCTCCACTTT.